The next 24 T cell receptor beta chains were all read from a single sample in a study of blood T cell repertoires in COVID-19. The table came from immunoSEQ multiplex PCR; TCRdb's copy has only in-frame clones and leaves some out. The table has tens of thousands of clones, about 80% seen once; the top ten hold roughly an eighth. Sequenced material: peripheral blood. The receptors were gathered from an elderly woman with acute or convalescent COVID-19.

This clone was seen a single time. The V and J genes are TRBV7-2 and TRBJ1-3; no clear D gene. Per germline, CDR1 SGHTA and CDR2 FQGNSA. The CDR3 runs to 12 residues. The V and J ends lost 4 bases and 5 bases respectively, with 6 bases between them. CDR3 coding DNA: TGTGCCAGCAGCTCAGAAAGAAACACCATATATTTT. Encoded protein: CASSSERNTIYF.

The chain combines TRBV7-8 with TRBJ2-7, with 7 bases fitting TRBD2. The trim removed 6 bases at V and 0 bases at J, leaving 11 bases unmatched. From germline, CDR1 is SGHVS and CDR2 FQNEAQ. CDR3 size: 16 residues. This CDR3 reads CASSHRGLPLSYEQYF. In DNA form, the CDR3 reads TGTGCCAGCAGTCACCGGGGACTACCCCTCTCCTACGAGCAGTACTTC.

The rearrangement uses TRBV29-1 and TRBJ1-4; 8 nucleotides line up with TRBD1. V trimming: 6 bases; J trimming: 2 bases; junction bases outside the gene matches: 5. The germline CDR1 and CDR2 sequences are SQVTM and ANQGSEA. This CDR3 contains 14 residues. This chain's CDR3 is CSVPGGATNEKLFF. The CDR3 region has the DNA TGCAGCGTACCAGGGGGCGCGACTAATGAAAAACTGTTTTTT.

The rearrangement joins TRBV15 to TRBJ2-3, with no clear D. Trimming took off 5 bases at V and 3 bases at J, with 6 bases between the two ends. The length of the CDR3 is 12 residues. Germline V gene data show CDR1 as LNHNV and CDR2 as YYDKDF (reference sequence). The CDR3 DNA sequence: TGTGCCACCAGCGTTCGGACAGATACGCAGTATTTT. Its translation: CATSVRTDTQYF. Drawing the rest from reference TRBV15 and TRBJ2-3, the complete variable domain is DAMVIQNPRYQVTQFGKPVTLSCSQTLNHNVMYWYQQKSSQAPKLLFHYYDKDFNNEADTPDNFQSRRPNTSFCFLDIRSPGLGDTAMYLCATSVRTDTQYFGPGTRLTVL.

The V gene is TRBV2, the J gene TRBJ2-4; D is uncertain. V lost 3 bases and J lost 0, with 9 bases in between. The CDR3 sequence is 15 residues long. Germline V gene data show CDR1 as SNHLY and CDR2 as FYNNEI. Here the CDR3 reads CASSDPAAAKNIQYF. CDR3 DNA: TGTGCCAGCAGTGATCCGGCGGCAGCCAAAAACATTCAGTACTTC. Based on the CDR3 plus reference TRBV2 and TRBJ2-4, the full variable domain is EPEVTQTPSHQVTQMGQEVILRCVPISNHLYFYWYRQILGQKVEFLVSFYNNEISEKSEIFDDQFSVERPDGSNFTLKIRSTKLEDSAMYFCASSDPAAAKNIQYFGAGTRLSVL.

The CDR3 loop reads CASSLRRGTMENTEAFF. The CDR3 DNA reads as TGTGCCAGCAGCCTCAGACGGGGAACGATGGAGAACACTGAAGCTTTCTTT. The chain links TRBV14 to TRBJ1-1, with D unresolved. V gave up 4 bases and J gave up 1 base, with 19 bases separating them. Germline V CDR1 and CDR2: SGHDN, FVKESK. This CDR3 spans 17 amino acids.

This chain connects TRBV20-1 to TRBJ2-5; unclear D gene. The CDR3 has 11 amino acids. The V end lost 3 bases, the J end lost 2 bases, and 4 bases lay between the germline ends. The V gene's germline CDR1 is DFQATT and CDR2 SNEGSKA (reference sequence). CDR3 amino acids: CSASPQETQYF. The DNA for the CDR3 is TGCAGTGCTAGTCCTCAAGAGACCCAGTACTTC.

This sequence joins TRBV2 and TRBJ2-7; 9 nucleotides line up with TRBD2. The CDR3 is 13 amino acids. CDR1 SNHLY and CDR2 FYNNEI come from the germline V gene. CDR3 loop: CAQPGLAYYEQYF. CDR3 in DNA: TGTGCACAACCGGGACTAGCTTACTACGAGCAGTACTTC.

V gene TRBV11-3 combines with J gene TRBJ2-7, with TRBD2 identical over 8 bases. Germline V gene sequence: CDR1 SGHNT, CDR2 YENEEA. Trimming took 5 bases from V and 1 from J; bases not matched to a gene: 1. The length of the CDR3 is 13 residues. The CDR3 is CASSPGGSYEQYF. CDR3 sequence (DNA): TGTGCCAGCAGCCCGGGAGGGTCCTACGAGCAGTACTTC.

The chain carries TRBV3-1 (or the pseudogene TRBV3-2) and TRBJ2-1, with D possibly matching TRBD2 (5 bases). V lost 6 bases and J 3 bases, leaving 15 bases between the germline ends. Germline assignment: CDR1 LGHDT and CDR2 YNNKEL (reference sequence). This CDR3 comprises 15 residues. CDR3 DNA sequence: TGTGCCAGCAGTCTAGTATCTGCGGGCTACAATGAGCAGTTCTTC. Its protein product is CASSLVSAGYNEQFF.

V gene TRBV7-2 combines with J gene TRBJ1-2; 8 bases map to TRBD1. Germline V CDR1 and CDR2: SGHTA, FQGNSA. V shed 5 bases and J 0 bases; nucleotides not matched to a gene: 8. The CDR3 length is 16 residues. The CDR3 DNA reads TGTGCCAGCAGCCGGACAGGGCCTCGAGCTAACTATGGCTACACCTTC. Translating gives CASSRTGPRANYGYTF.

The CDR3 DNA reads as TGTGCCAGCAGCCAGTTGGGCGGGACAGGGACAGATACGCAGTATTTT. Amino acid sequence: CASSQLGGTGTDTQYF. J is TRBJ2-3 and V is TRBV3-1 (or the pseudogene TRBV3-2); 9 nucleotides agree with TRBD1. V gave up 3 bases and J gave up 3 bases; unmatched junction bases: 7. CDR1 and CDR2 (germline): LGHDT, YNNKEL (reference sequence). This CDR3 contains 16 residues.

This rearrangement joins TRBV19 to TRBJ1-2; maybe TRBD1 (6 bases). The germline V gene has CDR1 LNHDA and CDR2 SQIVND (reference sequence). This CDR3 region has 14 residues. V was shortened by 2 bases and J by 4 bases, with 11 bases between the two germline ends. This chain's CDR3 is CASSITTGRYGYTF. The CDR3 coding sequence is TGTGCCAGTAGTATAACTACAGGGCGCTATGGCTACACCTTC.

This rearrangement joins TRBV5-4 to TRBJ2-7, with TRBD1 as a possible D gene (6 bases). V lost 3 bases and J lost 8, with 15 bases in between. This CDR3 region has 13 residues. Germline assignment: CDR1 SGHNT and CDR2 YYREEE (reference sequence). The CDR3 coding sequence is TGTGCCAGCAGCTCAGGGGCTTCTACGAAGCAGTACTTC. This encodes CASSSGASTKQYF.

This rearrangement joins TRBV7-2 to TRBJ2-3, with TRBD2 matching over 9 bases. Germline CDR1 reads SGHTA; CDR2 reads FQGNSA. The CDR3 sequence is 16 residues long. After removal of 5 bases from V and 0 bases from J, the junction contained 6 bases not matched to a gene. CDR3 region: CASSALAGASTDTQYF. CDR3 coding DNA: TGTGCCAGCAGCGCCTTAGCGGGAGCTAGCACAGATACGCAGTATTTT.

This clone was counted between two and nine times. CDR3 in DNA: TGTGCCAGTAGTAAAGGGACTAGCGACGCCGAGACCCAGTACTTC. Its protein product is CASSKGTSDAETQYF. The V gene is TRBV19, the J gene TRBJ2-5, with 10 bases lining up with TRBD2. There are 15 residues in the CDR3. Germline values: CDR1 LNHDA, CDR2 SQIVND (reference sequence). V dropped 4 bases and J dropped 5; count of bases not matched to a gene: 7.

The CDR3 reads CATSGRGKGTEAFF. The CDR3 DNA is TGTGCCACCAGTGGCAGGGGGAAAGGCACTGAAGCTTTCTTT. The chain recombines TRBV24-1 with TRBJ1-1; 7 bases line up with TRBD1. Per the germline V gene, CDR1 is KGHDR and CDR2 is SFDVKD. J gave up 4 bases and V 5 bases, and 6 bases lay outside the gene matches. The CDR3 extends over 14 amino acids.

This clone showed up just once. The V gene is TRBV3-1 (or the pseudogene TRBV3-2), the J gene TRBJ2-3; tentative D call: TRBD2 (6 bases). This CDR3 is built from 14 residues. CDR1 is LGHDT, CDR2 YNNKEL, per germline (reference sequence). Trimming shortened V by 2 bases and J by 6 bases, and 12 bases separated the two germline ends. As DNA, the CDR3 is TGTGCCAGCAGCCAAACGGGTCGGGAGGATACGCAGTATTTT. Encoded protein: CASSQTGREDTQYF.

CDR3 DNA sequence: TGTGCCAGCAGCTATTTATCGAACACTGAAGCTTTCTTT. Translating gives CASSYLSNTEAFF. This chain links TRBV7-3 with TRBJ1-1, with unresolved D. Germline CDR1 is SGHTA and CDR2 is FQGTGA. Trimming cost V 4 bases and J 1 base, with 7 bases left between them. The CDR3 has 13 amino acids.

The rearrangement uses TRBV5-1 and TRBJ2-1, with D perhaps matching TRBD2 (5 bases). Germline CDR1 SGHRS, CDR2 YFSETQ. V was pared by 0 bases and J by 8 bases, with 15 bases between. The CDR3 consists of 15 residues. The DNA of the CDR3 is TGCGCCAGCAGCTTGGTTTCCGGGGATTGGTATGAGCAGTTCTTC. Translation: CASSLVSGDWYEQFF.

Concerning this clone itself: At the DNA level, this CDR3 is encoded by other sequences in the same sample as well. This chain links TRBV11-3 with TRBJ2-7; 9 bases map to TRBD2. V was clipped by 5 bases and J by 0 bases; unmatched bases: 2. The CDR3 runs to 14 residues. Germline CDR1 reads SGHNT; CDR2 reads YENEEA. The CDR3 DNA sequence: TGTGCCAGCAGCCCGACTAGCGGCTCCTACGAGCAGTACTTC. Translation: CASSPTSGSYEQYF.

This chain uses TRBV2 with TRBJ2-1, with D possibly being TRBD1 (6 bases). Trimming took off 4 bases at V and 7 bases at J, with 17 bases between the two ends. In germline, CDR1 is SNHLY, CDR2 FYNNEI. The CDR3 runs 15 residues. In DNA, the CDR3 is TGTGCCAGCAGTGGCGGACCTAATAGGGGGAATGAGCAGTTCTTC. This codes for CASSGGPNRGNEQFF.

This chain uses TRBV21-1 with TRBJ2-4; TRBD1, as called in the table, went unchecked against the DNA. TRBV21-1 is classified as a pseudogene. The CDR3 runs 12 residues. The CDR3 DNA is TGTGCCAGCCGGGGGACAGCAAACATTCAGTACTTC. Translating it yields CASRGTANIQYF.

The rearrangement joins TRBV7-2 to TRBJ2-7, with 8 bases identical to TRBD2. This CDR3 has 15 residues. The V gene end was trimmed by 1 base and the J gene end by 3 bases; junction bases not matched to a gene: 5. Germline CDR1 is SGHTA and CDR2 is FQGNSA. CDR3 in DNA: TGTGCCAGCAGCTTAGGCGGGGGGCTAGGCTACGAGCAGTACTTC. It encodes CASSLGGGLGYEQYF.